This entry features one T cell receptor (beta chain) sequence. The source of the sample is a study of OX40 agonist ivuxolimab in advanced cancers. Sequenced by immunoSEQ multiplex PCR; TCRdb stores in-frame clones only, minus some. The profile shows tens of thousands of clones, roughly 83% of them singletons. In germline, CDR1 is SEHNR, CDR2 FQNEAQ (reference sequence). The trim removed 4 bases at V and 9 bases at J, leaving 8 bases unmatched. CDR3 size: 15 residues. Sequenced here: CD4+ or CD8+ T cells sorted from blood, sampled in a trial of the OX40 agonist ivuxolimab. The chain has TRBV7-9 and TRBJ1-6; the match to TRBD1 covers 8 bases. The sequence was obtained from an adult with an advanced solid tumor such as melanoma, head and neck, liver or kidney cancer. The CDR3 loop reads CASSSLTGVGSPLHF. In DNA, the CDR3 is TGTGCCAGCAGCTCCCTGACAGGGGTCGGTTCACCCCTCCACTTT.